A selection of T cell receptor beta chains follows, all from one sample in a study of T cells in Graves' hyperthyroidism and ophthalmopathy. TCRdb used MiXCR to reprocess the multiplex PCR reads, holding one entry per CDR3 protein. This sample yields approximately 610,000 distinct CDR3 sequences, of which around 17% are seen a single time; 15% to 20% belongs to the top ten. Material for sequencing was blood. The receptor source for this set is a woman aged 18-29 years with Graves' hyperthyroidism. Each CDR3 is given with its conserved first and last residue. The order of the fields is J gene, clone size, V gene, CDR3 protein. Where a row states a size, it is once, few, many or the class of an expanded clone; other rows omit it.

TRBJ1-4 few TRBV7-9 CASSLGDRATEKLFF
TRBJ2-3 many TRBV7-2 CASSFRDSTDTQYF
TRBJ1-5 many TRBV28 CASRETGYSNQPQHF
TRBJ1-1 many TRBV19 CACRPGYGTEAFF
TRBJ1-2 many TRBV2 CASSETVGIRGYTF
TRBJ2-3 many TRBV5-1 CASSLVMRTGDTQYF
TRBJ2-7 many TRBV2 CASRRDRREFGDEQYF
TRBJ1-4 NA TRBV4-2 CASSQDLGTDATNEKLFF
TRBJ2-2 NA TRBV4-3 CASSQDWSSGGVTGELFF
TRBJ2-1 few TRBV27 CASSLDPLGTSGSGEQFF
TRBJ2-5 few TRBV20-1 CSAIYRGETQYF
TRBJ2-5 many TRBV7-8 CASSPSGASNQETQYF
TRBJ1-2 many TRBV12-3/TRBV12-4 CASSLGFWDTANYGYTF
TRBJ1-2 many TRBV20-1 CSARPDGTAYGYTF
TRBJ2-5 many TRBV29-1 CSVDNPGGMQTQYF
TRBJ2-2 many TRBV2 CASSPWPSNTGELFF
TRBJ2-2 NA TRBV7-9 CASRHTSGTTGELFF
TRBJ2-1 NA TRBV7-8 CASSANLAVYNEQFF
TRBJ1-5 many TRBV12-3/TRBV12-4 CASSHTNQPQHF
TRBJ1-5 few TRBV19 CASSPGTGDPQHF